Listed here are 8 T cell receptor beta chains from one sample, sequenced in a study of blood T cells in healthy people across ages. Primed by a sample-barcoded 5' primer and a J-beta primer mix, a second PCR proceeded for 7 to 11 cycles. In TCRdb, the 5' RACE reads were re-called with MiXCR into one record per CDR3 protein. The sample yields 1.5 million to 2 million distinct CDR3 sequences, 49% seen once. What was sequenced was blood. These receptor sequences come from a woman aged 40 to 55 in good health.

A note on this clonotype: The germline gene is not matched at one end of the junction; a read error may be the cause. The rearrangement uses TRBV7-2 and TRBJ2-4; TRBD1 might be the D (5 bases). The germline CDR1 and CDR2 sequences are SGHTA and FQGNSA. The CDR3 is made up of 15 amino acids. The CDR3 protein is CANSFRQLAKNIQYF. DNA of the CDR3: TGTGCCAACAGCTTCCGACAGCTAGCCAAAAACATTCAGTACTTC.

This clonotype was observed a few times. The V call is TRBV25-1, the J call TRBJ2-3; D gene uncertain. Germline CDR1 and CDR2: MGHDK and SYGVNS. This CDR3 is 15 amino acids long. The ends were cut back, 1 base at V and 4 bases at J, with 12 bases in the middle. CDR3 amino acids: CASSEWKRWADTQYF. CDR3 coding DNA: TGTGCCAGCAGTGAATGGAAGCGATGGGCAGATACGCAGTATTTT.

This chain connects TRBV20-1 to TRBJ1-2; the D gene is possibly TRBD1 (5 bases). The V and J ends lost 2 bases and 6 bases respectively, with 13 bases between them. In germline, CDR1 is DFQATT, CDR2 SNEGSKA (reference sequence). CDR3 length equals 13 residues. The CDR3 reads CSARTGTVDGYTF. CDR3 bases: TGCAGTGCTAGAACCGGGACTGTCGATGGCTACACCTTC.

The V call is TRBV20-1, the J call TRBJ2-3; no clear D. The CDR3 loop spans 14 amino acids. The germline V gene encodes CDR1 DFQATT and CDR2 SNEGSKA (reference sequence). Trimming cost V 1 base and J 14 bases, with 22 bases left between them. Here the CDR3 DNA reads TGCAGTGCTAGAGTGGCAAACGGGCAAAGGGTTCCGTATTTT. Its protein is CSARVANGQRVPYF.

This clonotype was detected a few times. The CDR3 here is CASSYGRGGYQETQYF. Here the CDR3 DNA reads TGTGCCAGCAGTTACGGTCGGGGGGGGTACCAAGAGACCCAGTACTTC. This rearrangement joins TRBV6-6 to TRBJ2-5; 8 bases align to TRBD2. The CDR3 contains 16 residues. The germline CDR1 and CDR2 sequences are MNHNY and SVGAGI (reference sequence). Trimming at V came to 2 bases and at J to 0 bases, leaving 5 bases not matched to a gene.

The V call is TRBV6-5, the J call TRBJ2-1, with 7 positions matching TRBD1. This CDR3 has 16 amino acids. The germline CDR1 and CDR2 sequences are MNHEY and SVGAGI. J gave up 8 bases and V 6 bases, and 16 bases lay outside the gene matches. The CDR3 nucleotides are TGTGCCAGCAGCCAAAACACAGGGGCGACCGTAGATGAGCAGTTCTTC. Its protein is CASSQNTGATVDEQFF.

The chain combines TRBV13 with TRBJ2-7; 9 positions match TRBD1. The CDR3 has 14 amino acids. With V trimmed by 5 bases and J by 3 bases, 5 bases remained unmatched. The germline V gene has CDR1 PRHDT and CDR2 FYEKMQ (reference sequence). The CDR3 DNA sequence: TGTGCCAGCAGCACCACAGGGGGCCACTACGAGCAGTACTTC. This codes for CASSTTGGHYEQYF.

A few counts support this clonotype. This chain links TRBV6-6 with TRBJ1-2; 7 bases line up with TRBD1. Germline values: CDR1 MNHNY, CDR2 SVGAGI (reference sequence). After removal of 2 bases from V and 0 bases from J, the junction contained 3 bases not matched to a gene. The CDR3 is made up of 15 amino acids. The chain's CDR3 is CASSYATGSNYGYTF. The CDR3 DNA follows: TGTGCCAGCAGTTACGCGACAGGGTCTAACTATGGCTACACCTTC.